This T cell receptor beta chain derives from a study of blood T cell repertoires in COVID-19. This table comes from immunoSEQ multiplex PCR, and its TCRdb copy is limited to in-frame clones, with some not included. The sample has more than 200,000 clones; more than 65% are singletons. The material sequenced was peripheral blood. The receptor was isolated from an elderly woman with acute or convalescent COVID-19.

CDR3: CASSQDGPYGYTF. As DNA, the CDR3 is TGTGCCAGCAGCCAAGATGGGCCCTATGGCTACACCTTC. The chain uses TRBV4-2 and TRBJ1-2; the D is unclear. The germline V gene has CDR1 LGHNA and CDR2 YNFKEQ. V lost 0 bases and J lost 4, with 6 bases in between. This CDR3 spans 13 amino acids.